The present T cell receptor (beta chain) was sequenced within a study of blood T cell repertoires in COVID-19. The wider study: Donors in the United States, Italy and Spain gave samples during acute or convalescent COVID-19.

Methods used by the authors: Reference gene primer amplification gave nucleated cell count estimates. TCRdb's copy holds only in-frame clones and misses some; the assay was immunoSEQ multiplex PCR. V, J and clone size were drawn from that table, and D and trimming were deduced from the DNA. The sample comprises about 280,000 clones, nearly 90% of which are singletons, and roughly 9.1% rests with the top ten. With 1 base clipped from V and 6 bases from J, the junction kept 9 bases outside the gene matches. The germline CDR1 and CDR2 sequences are SGHVS and FQNEAQ. CDR3 length equals 17 residues. The genes are TRBV7-8 and TRBJ2-5, with 12 bases identical to TRBD2. This clonotype originated in a man younger than 35 with active or convalescent COVID-19. Sequencing was carried out using peripheral blood. CDR3 sequence: CASSLGASGGAVKTQYF. The DNA of the CDR3 is TGTGCCAGCAGCTTAGGGGCTAGCGGGGGGGCCGTGAAGACCCAGTACTTC. Based on the CDR3 plus reference TRBV7-8 and TRBJ2-5, the full variable domain is GAGVSQSPRYKVAKRGQDVALRCDPISGHVSLFWYQQALGQGPEFLTYFQNEAQLDKSGLPSDRFFAERPEGSVSTLKIQRTQQEDSAVYLCASSLGASGGAVKTQYFGPGTRLLVL.